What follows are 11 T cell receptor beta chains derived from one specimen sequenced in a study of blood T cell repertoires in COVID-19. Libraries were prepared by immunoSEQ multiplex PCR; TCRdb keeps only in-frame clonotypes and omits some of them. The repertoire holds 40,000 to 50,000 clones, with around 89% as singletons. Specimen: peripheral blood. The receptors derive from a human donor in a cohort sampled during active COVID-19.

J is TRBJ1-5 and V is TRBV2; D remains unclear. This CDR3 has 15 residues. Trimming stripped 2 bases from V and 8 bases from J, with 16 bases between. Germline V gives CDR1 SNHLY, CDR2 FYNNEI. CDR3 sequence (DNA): TGTGCCAGCAGTGAATTGGTAGGAGCCTCAGAGCCCCAGCATTTT. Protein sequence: CASSELVGASEPQHF.

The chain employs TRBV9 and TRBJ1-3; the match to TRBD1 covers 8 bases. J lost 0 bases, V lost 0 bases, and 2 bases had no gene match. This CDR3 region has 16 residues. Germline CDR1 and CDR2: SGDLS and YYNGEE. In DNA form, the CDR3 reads TGTGCCAGCAGCGTAGCAGGGGGCCTCTCTGGAAACACCATATATTTT. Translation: CASSVAGGLSGNTIYF.

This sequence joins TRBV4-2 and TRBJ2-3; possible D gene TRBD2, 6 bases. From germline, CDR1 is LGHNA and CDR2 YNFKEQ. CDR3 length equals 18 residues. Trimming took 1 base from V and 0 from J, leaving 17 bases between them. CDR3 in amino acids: CASSQVLAKTWSTDTQYF. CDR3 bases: TGTGCCAGCAGCCAAGTACTAGCAAAAACTTGGAGCACAGATACGCAGTATTTT.

The CDR3 region has the DNA TGTGCCAGCAGCTGGGGCGCGTACGAGCAGTACTTC. This gives the protein CASSWGAYEQYF. This chain connects TRBV5-5 to TRBJ2-7; D might be TRBD1 (5 bases). The CDR3 has 12 amino acids. Germline loops: CDR1 SGHKS, CDR2 YYEKEE (reference sequence). V lost 3 bases, J lost 4 bases, and 8 bases lay in between.

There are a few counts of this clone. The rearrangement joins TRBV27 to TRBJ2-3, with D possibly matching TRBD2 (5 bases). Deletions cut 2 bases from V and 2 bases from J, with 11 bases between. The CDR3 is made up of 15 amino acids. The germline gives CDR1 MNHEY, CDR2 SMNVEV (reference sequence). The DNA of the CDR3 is TGTGCCAGCAGTTTAGGGAGTAGAGCCACAGATACGCAGTATTTT. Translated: CASSLGSRATDTQYF.

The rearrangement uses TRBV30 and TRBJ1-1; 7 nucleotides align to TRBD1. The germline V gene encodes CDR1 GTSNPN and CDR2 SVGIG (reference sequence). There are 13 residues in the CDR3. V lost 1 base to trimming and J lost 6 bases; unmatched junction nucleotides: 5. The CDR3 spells CAWSGQGGAEAFF. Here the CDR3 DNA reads TGTGCCTGGAGTGGACAGGGTGGTGCTGAAGCTTTCTTT.

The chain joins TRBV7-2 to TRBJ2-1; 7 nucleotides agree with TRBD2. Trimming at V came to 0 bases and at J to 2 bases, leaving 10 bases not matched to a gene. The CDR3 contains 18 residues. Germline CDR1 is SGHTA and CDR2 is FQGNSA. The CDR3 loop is CASSLATTLADAYNEQFF. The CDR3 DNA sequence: TGTGCCAGCAGCTTAGCAACCACCCTAGCGGATGCCTACAATGAGCAGTTCTTC. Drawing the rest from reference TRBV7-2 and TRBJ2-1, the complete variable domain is GAGVSQSPSNKVTEKGKDVELRCDPISGHTALYWYRQSLGQGLEFLIYFQGNSAPDKSGLPSDRFSAERTGGSVSTLTIQRTQQEDSAVYLCASSLATTLADAYNEQFFGPGTRLTVL.

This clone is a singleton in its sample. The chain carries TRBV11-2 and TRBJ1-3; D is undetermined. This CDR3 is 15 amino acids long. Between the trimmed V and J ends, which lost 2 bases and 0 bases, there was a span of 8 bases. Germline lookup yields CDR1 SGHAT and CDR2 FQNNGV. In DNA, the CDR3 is TGTGCCAGCAGCTTAAATGCAGACTCTGGAAACACCATATATTTT. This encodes CASSLNADSGNTIYF. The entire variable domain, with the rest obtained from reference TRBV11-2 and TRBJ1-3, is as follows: EAGVAQSPRYKIIEKRQSVAFWCNPISGHATLYWYQQILGQGPKLLIQFQNNGVVDDSQLPKDRFSAERLKGVDSTLKIQPAKLEDSAVYLCASSLNADSGNTIYFGEGSWLTVV.

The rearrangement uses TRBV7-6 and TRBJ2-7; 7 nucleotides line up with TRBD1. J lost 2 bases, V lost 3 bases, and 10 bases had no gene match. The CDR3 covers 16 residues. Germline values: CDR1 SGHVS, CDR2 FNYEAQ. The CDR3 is CASSFGSRTGTYEQYF. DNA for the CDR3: TGTGCCAGCAGCTTCGGGTCAAGGACAGGAACCTACGAGCAGTACTTC.

As DNA, the CDR3 is TGTGCCAGCAGCTTAGGCCGAGCGGCCCTAGCGAACATTCAGTACTTC. Translation gives CASSLGRAALANIQYF. This chain links TRBV13 with TRBJ2-4; a possible D gene is TRBD2 (6 bases). CDR1 and CDR2 (germline): PRHDT, FYEKMQ (reference sequence). The V and J ends lost 0 bases and 7 bases respectively, with 16 bases between them. This CDR3 is 16 amino acids long.

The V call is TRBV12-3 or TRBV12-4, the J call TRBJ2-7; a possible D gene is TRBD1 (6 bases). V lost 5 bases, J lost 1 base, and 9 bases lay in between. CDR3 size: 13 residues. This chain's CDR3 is CASSGGLSYEQYF. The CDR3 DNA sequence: TGTGCCAGCAGTGGGGGCTTGTCCTACGAGCAGTACTTC.